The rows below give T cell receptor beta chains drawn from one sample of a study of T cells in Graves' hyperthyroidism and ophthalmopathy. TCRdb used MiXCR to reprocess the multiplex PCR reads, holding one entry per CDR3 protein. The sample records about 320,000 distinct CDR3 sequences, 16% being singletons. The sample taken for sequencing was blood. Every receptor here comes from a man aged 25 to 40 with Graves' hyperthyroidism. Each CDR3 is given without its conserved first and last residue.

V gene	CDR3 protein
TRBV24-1	ATSDSPGTSGASSYNEQF
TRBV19	ASSIKKDTYNEQF
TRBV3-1	ASSVGTADQPQH
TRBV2	ASIPLGYTEAF
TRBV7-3	ASSRNRGYYGYT
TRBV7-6	ASSLYESGANVLT
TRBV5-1	ASSRNIRTSSYEQY
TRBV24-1	ATSEETGEHNYGYT
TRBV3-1	ASSQDPISEQY
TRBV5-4	ASSLGGSQGTTGELF
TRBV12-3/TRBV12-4	ASSPHGTAYGYT
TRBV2	ASTSAGGYNEQF
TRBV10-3	AISGQTSGRSDTQY
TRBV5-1	ASSFGLADYNEQF